The 18 T cell receptor beta chains below all came from one sample that was sequenced in a study of identical twins. TCRdb re-derived calls from the 5' RACE reads in MiXCR, one entry per CDR3 protein. In the table there are 210,000 or so distinct CDR3 sequences, 6% to 9% of which are singletons. This sample also belongs to another study, concerning yellow fever vaccine responses in identical twins.

Source material: memory (CD45RO+) T cells sorted from blood. The receptor set was obtained from a woman aged 18-30 years in good health.

This chain connects TRBV3-1 to TRBJ2-1, with D uncertain. V lost 4 bases and J lost 0, with 10 bases in between. The CDR3 totals 15 residues. Per the germline V gene, CDR1 is LGHDT and CDR2 is YNNKEL (reference sequence). The CDR3 loop is CASSRQAHSYNEQFF. DNA for the CDR3: TGTGCCAGCAGCCGGCAGGCCCACTCCTACAATGAGCAGTTCTTC.

This clonotype was seen at least ten times. V is TRBV6-1 and J is TRBJ1-1; D not resolved. Per germline, CDR1 MNHNS and CDR2 SASEGT. The CDR3 extends over 15 amino acids. Deletions cut 8 bases from V and 1 base from J, with 17 bases between. The CDR3 is CASSVSGLRNTEAFF. The CDR3 DNA follows: TGTGCCAGCTCAGTGAGCGGCCTTAGGAACACTGAAGCTTTCTTT.

The chain recombines TRBV6-1 with TRBJ1-6, with 7 bases fitting TRBD1. Per the germline V gene, CDR1 is MNHNS and CDR2 is SASEGT. The CDR3 spans 14 residues. The junction had 9 bases not matched to a gene; V was cut back by 6 bases and J by 10 bases. Here the CDR3 reads CASSLPGGRSPLHF. CDR3 sequence (DNA): TGTGCCAGCAGCCTTCCAGGGGGTCGATCACCCCTCCACTTT.

V is TRBV20-1 and J is TRBJ2-3; 12 nucleotides agree with TRBD2. V trimming: 6 bases; J trimming: 2 bases; junction bases outside the gene matches: 12. The CDR3 totals 17 residues. Germline lookup yields CDR1 DFQATT and CDR2 SNEGSKA (reference sequence). The DNA of the CDR3 is TGCAGTGCCCCTCCAGTCCGGACTAGCGGGATCACAGATACGCAGTATTTT. Translated, it gives CSAPPVRTSGITDTQYF.

The CDR3 region has the DNA TGTGCCAGCACCTCGACTAGCACAGATACGCAGTATTTT. This translates into CASTSTSTDTQYF. The chain is built from TRBV6-1 and TRBJ2-3; D gene unclear. V was cut by 7 bases and J by 0 bases, with 8 bases left in between. The CDR3 is 13 amino acids. Germline V CDR1 and CDR2: MNHNS, SASEGT.

The chain has TRBV20-1 and TRBJ2-1; D may correspond to TRBD1 or TRBD2 (6 bases each). This CDR3 has 13 amino acids. Per germline, CDR1 DFQATT and CDR2 SNEGSKA (reference sequence). Trimming left V 6 bases short and J 3 bases short, with 12 bases between. CDR3 DNA sequence: TGCAGTGCCGGGGGCCTCCTCTACAATGAGCAGTTCTTC. It is translated as CSAGGLLYNEQFF.

This chain links TRBV7-8 with TRBJ2-3, with 7 nucleotides matching TRBD2. V trimming: 5 bases; J trimming: 5 bases; junction bases outside the gene matches: 4. The germline gives CDR1 SGHVS, CDR2 FQNEAQ. The CDR3 length is 13 residues. The CDR3 nucleotides read TGTGCCAGCAGCCCGGGCGGGAGAGATACGCAGTATTTT. Translation: CASSPGGRDTQYF.

The sample holds a few counts of this clonotype. V and J are TRBV2 and TRBJ1-1, with D possibly being TRBD1 (5 bases). The germline V gene encodes CDR1 SNHLY and CDR2 FYNNEI. This CDR3 is 14 amino acids long. The V gene lost 6 bases and the J gene lost 7 bases, with 18 bases spanning the gap. CDR3 sequence reads: CASSLIPLGGEAFF. The CDR3, as DNA: TGTGCCAGCAGCCTTATTCCCCTTGGGGGTGAAGCTTTCTTT.

This clonotype was recorded at least ten times. The chain employs TRBV11-2 and TRBJ2-5; weak D call: TRBD2 (6 bases). The CDR3 is 19 residues long. V was trimmed by 5 bases and J by 5 bases, leaving 30 bases between them. Germline V CDR1 and CDR2: SGHAT, FQNNGV. CDR3 loop: CASSVSLRAGRGSAETQYF. The DNA for the CDR3 is TGTGCCAGCAGCGTCTCCCTTCGGGCGGGGCGGGGAAGCGCTGAGACCCAGTACTTC.

In its sample, this clonotype was seen many times. The rearrangement joins TRBV5-4 to TRBJ1-2; D is unresolved. The length of the CDR3 is 13 residues. Germline CDR1 SGHNT, CDR2 YYREEE (reference sequence). V lost 6 bases to trimming and J lost 7 bases, with 16 bases between them. The CDR3 nucleotides read TGTGCCAGCACCCTGGGAGGCCCGGGTGGCTACACCTTC. The encoded protein is CASTLGGPGGYTF.

This rearrangement joins TRBV28 to TRBJ1-1; D remains ambiguous. CDR3 length: 12 amino acids. V shed 2 bases and J shed 5 bases, with 6 bases lying between them. Germline CDR1 MDHEN, CDR2 SYDVKM. The DNA for the CDR3 is TGTGCCAGCAGTTTAACGGAGACTGAAGCTTTCTTT. The encoded protein is CASSLTETEAFF.

This clonotype was detected a few times. The V and J genes are TRBV20-1 and TRBJ2-3, with unresolved D. This CDR3 has 12 residues. Trimming pared 6 bases from V and 6 bases from J, leaving 13 bases between. The germline V gene has CDR1 DFQATT and CDR2 SNEGSKA (reference sequence). The CDR3 bases are TGCAGTGCAAAAGAAACCGATGATACGCAGTATTTT. Translating gives CSAKETDDTQYF.

About this clonotype: A read error is possible here, since a much larger clone lies one base away. The CDR3, as DNA: TGTGCCAGCAGCCCCAGGACAGGCTCCAACACCTGGGAGCTGTTTTTT. Residues: CASSPRTGSNTWELFF. J is TRBJ2-2 and V is TRBV16; 7 bases are a match to TRBD1. This CDR3 is built from 16 residues. Looked up from germline, CDR1 is KGHSY and CDR2 is FQNENV.

There are a few counts of this clonotype. The chain is built from TRBV5-5 and TRBJ2-3, with a tentative D call TRBD2 (6 bases). The CDR3 spans 15 residues. V gave up 4 bases and J gave up 6 bases, with 18 bases separating them. The germline V gene has CDR1 SGHKS and CDR2 YYEKEE (reference sequence). CDR3 nucleotides: TGTGCCAGCAGCGAGGGCCCAGCAGGAGGGGATACGCAGTATTTT. Protein: CASSEGPAGGDTQYF.

The chain joins TRBV3-1 to TRBJ2-2; D gene ambiguous. The germline V gene encodes CDR1 LGHDT and CDR2 YNNKEL (reference sequence). This CDR3 is 15 amino acids long. V was clipped by 1 base and J by 3 bases, with 9 bases between them. The CDR3 spells CASSQVLGYTGELFF. The CDR3 DNA follows: TGTGCCAGCAGCCAAGTTTTGGGCTACACCGGGGAGCTGTTTTTT.

This clonotype was detected ten times or more. This chain uses TRBV9 with TRBJ2-7, with 7 positions matching TRBD2. This CDR3 is 15 amino acids long. Germline loops: CDR1 SGDLS, CDR2 YYNGEE. The V gene end was trimmed by 3 bases and the J gene end by 2 bases; junction bases not matched to a gene: 8. The CDR3 nucleotides are TGTGCCAGCAGCGAGAGAGCGGGGAATACCTACGAGCAGTACTTC. Encoded protein: CASSERAGNTYEQYF.

This clonotype was observed at least ten times. The rearrangement joins TRBV27 to TRBJ2-3, with D uncertain. CDR3 length equals 17 residues. CDR1 and CDR2 (germline): MNHEY, SMNVEV (reference sequence). The ends were cut back, 1 base at V and 0 bases at J, with 14 bases in the middle. The CDR3 reads CASSLFRPGLSTDTQYF. The CDR3 DNA follows: TGTGCCAGCAGTTTATTCCGACCGGGCCTTAGCACAGATACGCAGTATTTT.

The chain carries TRBV4-3 and TRBJ2-5; TRBD2 matches at 7 bases. This CDR3 has 14 residues. Looked up from germline, CDR1 is LGHNA and CDR2 is YSLEER. Trimming took 7 bases from V and 8 from J; bases not matched to a gene: 13. CDR3 region: CASIHYGGSKTQYF. The CDR3 DNA is TGCGCCAGCATCCATTACGGGGGGTCCAAAACCCAGTACTTC.